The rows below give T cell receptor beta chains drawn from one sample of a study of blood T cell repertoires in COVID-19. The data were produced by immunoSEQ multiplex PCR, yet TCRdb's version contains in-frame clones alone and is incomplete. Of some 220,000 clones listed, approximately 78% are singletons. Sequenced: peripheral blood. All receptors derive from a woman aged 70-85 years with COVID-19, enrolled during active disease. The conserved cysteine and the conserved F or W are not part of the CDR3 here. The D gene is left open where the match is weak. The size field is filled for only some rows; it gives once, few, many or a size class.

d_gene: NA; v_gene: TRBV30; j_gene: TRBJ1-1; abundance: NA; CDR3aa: AWSVINTEAF
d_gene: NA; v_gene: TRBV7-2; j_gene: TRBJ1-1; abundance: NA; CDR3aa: ASSPRGTPQDGTEAF
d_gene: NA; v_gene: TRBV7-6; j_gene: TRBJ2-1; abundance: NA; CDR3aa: ASSLGPPSYNEQF
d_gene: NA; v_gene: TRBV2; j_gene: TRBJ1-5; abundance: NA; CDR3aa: ASSETGTSNQPQH
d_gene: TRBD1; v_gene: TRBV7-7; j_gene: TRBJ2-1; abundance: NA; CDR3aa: ASSPDRGFNEQF
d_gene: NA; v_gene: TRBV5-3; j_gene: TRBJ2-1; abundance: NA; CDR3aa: ARSHSSVSSYNEQF
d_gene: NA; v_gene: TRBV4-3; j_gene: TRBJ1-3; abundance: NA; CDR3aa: ASSQQTTARSGNTIY
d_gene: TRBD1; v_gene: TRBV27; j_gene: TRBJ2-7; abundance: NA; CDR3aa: ASSGGQGSSYEQY
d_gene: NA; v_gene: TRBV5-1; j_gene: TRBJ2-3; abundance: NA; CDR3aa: ASSLLATLTDTQY
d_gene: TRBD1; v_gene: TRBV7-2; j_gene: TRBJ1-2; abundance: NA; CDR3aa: ASSSNRGRNYGYT
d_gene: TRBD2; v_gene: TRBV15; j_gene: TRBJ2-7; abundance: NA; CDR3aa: ATSRERGGGEQY
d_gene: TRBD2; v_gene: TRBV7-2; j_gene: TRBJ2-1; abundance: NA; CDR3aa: ASSLAPLAGGV
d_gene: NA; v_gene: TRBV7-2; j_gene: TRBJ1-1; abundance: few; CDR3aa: ASRTRMNTEAF
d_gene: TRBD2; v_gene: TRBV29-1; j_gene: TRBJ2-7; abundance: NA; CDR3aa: SVVFSGLSYEQY
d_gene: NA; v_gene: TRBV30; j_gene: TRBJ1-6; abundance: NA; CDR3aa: AWSVGDYSPLH
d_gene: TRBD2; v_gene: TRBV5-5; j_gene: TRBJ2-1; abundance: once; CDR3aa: ASSRTSGVYEQF
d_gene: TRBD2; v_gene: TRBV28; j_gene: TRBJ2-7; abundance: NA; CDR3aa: ASSLLAGGPYEQY
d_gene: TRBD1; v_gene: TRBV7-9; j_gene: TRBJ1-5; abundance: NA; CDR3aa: ASSSGTGIQPQH
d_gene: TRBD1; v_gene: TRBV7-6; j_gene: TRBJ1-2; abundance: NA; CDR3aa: ASSPVPGQGVDYGYT
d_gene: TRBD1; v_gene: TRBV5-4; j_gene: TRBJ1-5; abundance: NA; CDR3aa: ASSTQGANRNQPQH
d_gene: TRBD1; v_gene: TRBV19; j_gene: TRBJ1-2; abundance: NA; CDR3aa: ASSHFILRDRARGYT
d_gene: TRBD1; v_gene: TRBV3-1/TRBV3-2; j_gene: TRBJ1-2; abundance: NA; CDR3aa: ASSREGQGEYGYT
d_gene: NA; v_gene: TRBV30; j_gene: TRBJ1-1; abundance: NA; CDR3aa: AWRLGMNTEAF
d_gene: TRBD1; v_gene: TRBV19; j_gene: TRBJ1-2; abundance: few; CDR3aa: ASSHRDRSNGYT
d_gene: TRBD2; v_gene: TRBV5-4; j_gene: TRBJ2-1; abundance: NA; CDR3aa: ASSFGAGGSAYNEQF
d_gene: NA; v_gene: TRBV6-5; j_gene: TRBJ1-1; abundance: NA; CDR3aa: ASSYSRVITEAF
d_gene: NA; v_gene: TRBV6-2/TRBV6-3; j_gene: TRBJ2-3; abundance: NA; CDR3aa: ASSYGQLSTDTQY
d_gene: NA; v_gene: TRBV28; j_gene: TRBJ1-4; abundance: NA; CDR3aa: ASTEGLGEKLF
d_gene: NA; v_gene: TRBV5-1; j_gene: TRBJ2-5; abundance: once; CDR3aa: ASSLSRVGETQY
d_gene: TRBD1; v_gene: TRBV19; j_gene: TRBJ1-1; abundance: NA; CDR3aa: ASSTTGQGNTEAF
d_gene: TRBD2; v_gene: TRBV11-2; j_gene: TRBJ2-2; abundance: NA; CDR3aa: ASSLRYSGRYNTGELF
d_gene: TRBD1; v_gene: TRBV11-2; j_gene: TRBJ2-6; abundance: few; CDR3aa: ASSSLTGGPEALT
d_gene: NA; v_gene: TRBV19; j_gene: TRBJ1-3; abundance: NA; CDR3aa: ATPGARGNTIY
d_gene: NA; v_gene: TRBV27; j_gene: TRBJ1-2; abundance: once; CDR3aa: ASSLKATGMDGYT
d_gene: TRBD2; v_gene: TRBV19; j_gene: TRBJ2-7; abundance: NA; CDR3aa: ASSRVGGVGGPNEQY
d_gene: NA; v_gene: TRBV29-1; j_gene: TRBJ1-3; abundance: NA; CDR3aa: SVAPQVAGNTIY
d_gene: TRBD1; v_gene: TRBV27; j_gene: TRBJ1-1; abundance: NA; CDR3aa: ASSPLGQGAMNTEAF
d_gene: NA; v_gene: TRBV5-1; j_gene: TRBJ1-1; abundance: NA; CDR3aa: ASSFSSTEAF
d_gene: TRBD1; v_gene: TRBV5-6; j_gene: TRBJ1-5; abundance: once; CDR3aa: ASSLWTGGQPQH
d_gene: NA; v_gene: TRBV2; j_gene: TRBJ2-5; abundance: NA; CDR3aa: ANGLGAVQGETQY
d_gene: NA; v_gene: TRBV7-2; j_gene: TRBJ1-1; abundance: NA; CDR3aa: ASSLGGVMNTEAF
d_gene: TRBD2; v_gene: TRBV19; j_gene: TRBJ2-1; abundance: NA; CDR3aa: ASSSQLAGGNEQF
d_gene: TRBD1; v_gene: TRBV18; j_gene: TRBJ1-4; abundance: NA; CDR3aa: ASSALQGFNEKLF
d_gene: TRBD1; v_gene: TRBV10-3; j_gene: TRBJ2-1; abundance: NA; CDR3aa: AISDQGADNEQF